The next 12 T cell receptor beta chains were all read from a single sample in a study of cytotoxic CD8 clonotypes in ibrutinib-treated CLL (dated by TCRdb to about 2021). The library was generated by the immunoSEQ multiplex PCR assay. The clones in this table, taken by TCRdb from immuneACCESS, are in-frame only. Not every clone is retained; where verified, under half of the shortfall comes from an unresolved V gene, and the cause of the rest is unknown. Here the sample has roughly 23,000 clones; nearly 80% occur a single time. The ten largest make up around 8.3% of the sample. This specimen consisted of PBMCs, obtained before ibrutinib treatment. All receptors come from a human donor with chronic lymphocytic leukemia.

The chain recombines TRBV6-1 with TRBJ2-3, with D perhaps TRBD1 (6 bases). Germline V gene lookup returns CDR1 MNHNS and CDR2 SASEGT. Trimming pared 8 bases from V and 4 bases from J, leaving 19 bases between. The CDR3 sequence is 15 residues long. CDR3 protein: CASSEGDLRSDTQYF. The CDR3 nucleotides are TGTGCCAGCTCAGAGGGGGATCTTAGATCAGATACGCAGTATTTT.

The chain recombines TRBV21-1 with TRBJ1-5; the table's D call of TRBD1 was not tested on the DNA. TRBV21-1 is marked as a pseudogene. The CDR3 contains 12 residues. The CDR3 DNA reads as TGTGCCAGCATAAACAGGAATCAGCCCCAGCATTTT. Its translation is CASINRNQPQHF.

The chain joins TRBV19 to TRBJ2-3; 11 positions agree with TRBD2. This CDR3 has 15 residues. From germline, CDR1 is LNHDA and CDR2 SQIVND (reference sequence). V dropped 10 bases and J dropped 2; count of bases not matched to a gene: 8. CDR3 residues: CATMGLAVNTDTQYF. CDR3 bases: TGTGCCACCATGGGACTAGCGGTCAACACAGATACGCAGTATTTT.

The chain has TRBV6-5 and TRBJ2-1; D remains unclear. Trimming removed 6 bases from V and 5 bases from J, with 11 bases in between. The CDR3 spans 13 residues. Per the germline V gene, CDR1 is MNHEY and CDR2 is SVGAGI. The CDR3 here is CASRDLKNNEQFF. In DNA form, the CDR3 reads TGTGCCAGCAGGGACCTAAAGAACAATGAGCAGTTCTTC.

V gene TRBV7-2 combines with J gene TRBJ2-5, with D unresolved. The CDR3 contains 10 residues. CDR1 is SGHTA, CDR2 FQGNSA, per germline. V lost 8 bases, J lost 4 bases, and 5 bases lay in between. CDR3 in DNA: TGTGCCAGCGGTGGAGAGACCCAGTACTTC. Translation gives CASGGETQYF.

The gene calls are TRBV9 and TRBJ1-2; D perhaps matches TRBD1 (6 bases). This CDR3 is built from 15 residues. Germline V lookup: CDR1 SGDLS, CDR2 YYNGEE. The ends were cut back, 4 bases at V and 6 bases at J, with 19 bases in the middle. DNA for the CDR3: TGTGCCAGCAGCACACGAGATACAGGGAGAGATGGCTACACCTTC. Translation gives CASSTRDTGRDGYTF.

The chain is built from TRBV7-2 and TRBJ2-1; 7 nucleotides match TRBD2. Germline CDR1 SGHTA, CDR2 FQGNSA. Trimming at V came to 4 bases and at J to 7 bases, leaving 4 bases not matched to a gene. The CDR3 sequence is 13 residues long. As DNA, the CDR3 is TGTGCCAGCAGCTGGGGTAGCGGGAATGAGCAGTTCTTC. The encoded protein is CASSWGSGNEQFF. Using reference TRBV7-2 and TRBJ2-1 for the parts outside the CDR3, the full variable domain is GAGVSQSPSNKVTEKGKDVELRCDPISGHTALYWYRQSLGQGLEFLIYFQGNSAPDKSGLPSDRFSAERTGGSVSTLTIQRTQQEDSAVYLCASSWGSGNEQFFGPGTRLTVL.

The chain joins TRBV7-8 to TRBJ2-7; 7 bases are a match to TRBD1. J gave up 3 bases and V 5 bases, and 4 bases lay outside the gene matches. This CDR3 has 13 amino acids. The germline gives CDR1 SGHVS, CDR2 FQNEAQ. The CDR3 DNA follows: TGTGCCAGCAGCACCCGACAGGGCTACGAGCAGTACTTC. This sequence encodes CASSTRQGYEQYF.

In its sample, this clone was seen once. The chain links TRBV11-2 to TRBJ1-6; D gene unclear. Trimming left V 1 base short and J 6 bases short, with 7 bases between. From germline, CDR1 is SGHAT and CDR2 FQNNGV. The CDR3 is 14 residues long. The CDR3 protein is CASSLGLPNSPLHF. CDR3 in DNA: TGTGCCAGCAGCTTAGGGCTTCCTAATTCACCCCTCCACTTT.

The rearrangement joins TRBV19 to TRBJ1-5, with D uncertain. The CDR3 loop spans 15 amino acids. Germline CDR1 reads LNHDA; CDR2 reads SQIVND (reference sequence). V lost 8 bases and J lost 1, with 15 bases in between. The CDR3 is CASRTGSGSNQPQHF. CDR3 nucleotide sequence: TGTGCCAGTCGTACGGGCTCTGGGAGCAATCAGCCCCAGCATTTT.

This sequence joins TRBV11-3 and TRBJ2-2; 8 nucleotides agree with TRBD2. This CDR3 region has 13 residues. The germline V gene encodes CDR1 SGHNT and CDR2 YENEEA. Trimming at V came to 5 bases and at J to 8 bases, leaving 4 bases not matched to a gene. The CDR3 sequence is CASSPLAGGELFF. CDR3 sequence (DNA): TGTGCCAGCAGCCCCTTAGCGGGAGGGGAGCTGTTTTTT.

The chain recombines TRBV7-8 with TRBJ1-3, with D tentatively TRBD1 (6 bases). Per germline, CDR1 SGHVS and CDR2 FQNEAQ. The CDR3 loop spans 15 amino acids. V was shortened by 5 bases and J by 6 bases, with 17 bases between the two germline ends. CDR3 nucleotides: TGTGCCAGCAGCCACTCGGACGGGGGGCAAAACACCATATATTTT. Its translation is CASSHSDGGQNTIYF.